This T cell receptor (beta chain) derives from a study of blood T cell repertoires in COVID-19. Only in-frame clones appear in the TCRdb table, and some are missing; sequencing was by immunoSEQ multiplex PCR. The table includes about 240,000 clones, 75% to 85% detected once. V lost 1 base and J lost 10, with 14 bases in between. Looked up from germline, CDR1 is SGHAT and CDR2 is FQNNGV. The CDR3 extends over 14 amino acids. This clone was seen once. This clonotype was obtained from a woman aged 60-75 years with active or convalescent COVID-19. The V gene is TRBV11-2, the J gene TRBJ2-1; TRBD2 might be the D (7 bases). Sequencing used peripheral blood. This CDR3 is CASSLALGGAEQFF. The CDR3 nucleotides read TGTGCCAGCAGCTTAGCTCTAGGGGGGGCAGAGCAGTTCTTC. The full variable domain, its missing parts supplied by reference TRBV11-2 and TRBJ2-1, is EAGVAQSPRYKIIEKRQSVAFWCNPISGHATLYWYQQILGQGPKLLIQFQNNGVVDDSQLPKDRFSAERLKGVDSTLKIQPAKLEDSAVYLCASSLALGGAEQFFGPGTRLTVL.